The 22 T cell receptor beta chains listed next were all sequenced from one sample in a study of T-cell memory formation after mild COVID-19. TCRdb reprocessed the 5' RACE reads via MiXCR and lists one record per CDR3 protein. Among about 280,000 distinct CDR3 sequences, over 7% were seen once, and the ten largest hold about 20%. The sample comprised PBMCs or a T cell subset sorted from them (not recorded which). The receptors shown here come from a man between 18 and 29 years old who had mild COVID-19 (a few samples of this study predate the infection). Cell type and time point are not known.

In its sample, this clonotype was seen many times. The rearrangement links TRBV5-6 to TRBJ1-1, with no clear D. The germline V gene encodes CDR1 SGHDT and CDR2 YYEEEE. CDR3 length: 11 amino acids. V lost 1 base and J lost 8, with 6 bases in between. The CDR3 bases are TGTGCCAGCAGCTTGTCCGGAGAAGCTTTCTTT. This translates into CASSLSGEAFF.

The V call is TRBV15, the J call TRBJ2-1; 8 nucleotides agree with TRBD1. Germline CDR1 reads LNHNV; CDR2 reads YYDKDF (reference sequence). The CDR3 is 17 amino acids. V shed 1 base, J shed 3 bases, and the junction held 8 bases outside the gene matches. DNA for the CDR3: TGTGCCACCAGCAGAGGGGGTGGGACAGGTTACTACAATGAGCAGTTCTTC. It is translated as CATSRGGGTGYYNEQFF.

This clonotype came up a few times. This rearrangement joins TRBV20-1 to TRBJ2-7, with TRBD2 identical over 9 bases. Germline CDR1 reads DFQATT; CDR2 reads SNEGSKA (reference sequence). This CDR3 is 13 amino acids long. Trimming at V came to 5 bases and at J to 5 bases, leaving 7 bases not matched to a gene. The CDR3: CSAAPSGAHEQYV. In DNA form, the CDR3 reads TGCAGTGCTGCGCCTAGCGGGGCCCACGAGCAGTACGTC.

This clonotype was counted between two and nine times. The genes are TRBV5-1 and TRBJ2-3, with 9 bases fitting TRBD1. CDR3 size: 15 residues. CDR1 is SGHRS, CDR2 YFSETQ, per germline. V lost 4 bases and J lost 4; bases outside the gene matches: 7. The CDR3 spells CASSPRDRVADTQYF. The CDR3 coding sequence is TGCGCCAGCAGCCCCAGGGACAGGGTGGCAGATACGCAGTATTTT.

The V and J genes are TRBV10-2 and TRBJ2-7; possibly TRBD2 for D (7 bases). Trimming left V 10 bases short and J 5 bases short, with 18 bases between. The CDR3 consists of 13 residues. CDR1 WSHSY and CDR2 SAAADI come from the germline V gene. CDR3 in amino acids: CATVPGGIDEQYF. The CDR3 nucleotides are TGCGCCACAGTGCCGGGGGGCATCGACGAGCAGTACTTC.

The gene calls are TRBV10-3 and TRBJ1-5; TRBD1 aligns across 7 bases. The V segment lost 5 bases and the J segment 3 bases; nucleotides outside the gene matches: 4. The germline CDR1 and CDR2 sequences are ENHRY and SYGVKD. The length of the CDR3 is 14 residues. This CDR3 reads CAISNGQDNQPQHF. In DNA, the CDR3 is TGTGCCATCAGTAACGGACAGGACAATCAGCCCCAGCATTTT.

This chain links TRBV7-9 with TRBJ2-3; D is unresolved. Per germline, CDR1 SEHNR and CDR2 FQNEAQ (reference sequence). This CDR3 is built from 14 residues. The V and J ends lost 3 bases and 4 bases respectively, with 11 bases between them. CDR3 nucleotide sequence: TGTGCCAGCAGCTTGGGTCTAGATCCAGATACGCAGTATTTT. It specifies CASSLGLDPDTQYF.

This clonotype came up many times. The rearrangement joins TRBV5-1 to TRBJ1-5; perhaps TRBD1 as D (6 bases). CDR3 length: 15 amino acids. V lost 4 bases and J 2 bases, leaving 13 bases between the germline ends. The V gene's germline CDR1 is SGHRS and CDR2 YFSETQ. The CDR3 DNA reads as TGCGCCAGCAGCCCGACAGGATACGGCAATCAGCCCCAGCATTTT. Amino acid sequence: CASSPTGYGNQPQHF.

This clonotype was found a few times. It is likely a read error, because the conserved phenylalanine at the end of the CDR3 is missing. CDR3 sequence reads: CAISPGTGNIQYL. The DNA for the CDR3 is TGTGCCATCAGTCCCGGGACGGGGAACATTCAGTACCTC. V gene TRBV10-3 combines with J gene TRBJ2-4, with D perhaps given as TRBD1 or TRBD2 (5 bases each). CDR1 and CDR2 from the germline V gene are ENHRY and SYGVKD. CDR3 size: 13 residues. Trimming stripped 5 bases from V and 7 bases from J, with 12 bases between.

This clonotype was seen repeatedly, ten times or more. The CDR3 nucleotides are TGTGCCAGCTCCGGGGCGGGGGGCCGAATAGAGACCCAGTACTTC. Translating it yields CASSGAGGRIETQYF. V gene TRBV12-3 or TRBV12-4 combines with J gene TRBJ2-5; 8 bases are a match to TRBD2. Trimming removed 8 bases from V and 4 bases from J; junction bases left unmatched: 12. The CDR3 is made up of 15 amino acids.

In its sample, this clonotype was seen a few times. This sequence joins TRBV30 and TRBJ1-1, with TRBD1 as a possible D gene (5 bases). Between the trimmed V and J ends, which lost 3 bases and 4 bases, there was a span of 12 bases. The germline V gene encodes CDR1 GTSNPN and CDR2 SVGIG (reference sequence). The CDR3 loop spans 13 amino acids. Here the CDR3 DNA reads TGTGCCTGGAGGCAGGGTTTGAGCACTGAAGCTTTCTTT. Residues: CAWRQGLSTEAFF. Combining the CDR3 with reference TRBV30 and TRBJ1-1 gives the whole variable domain SQTIHQWPATLVQPVGSPLSLECTVEGTSNPNLYWYRQAAGRGLQLLFYSVGIGQISSEVPQNLSASRPQDRQFILSSKKLLLSDSGFYLCAWRQGLSTEAFFGQGTRLTVV.

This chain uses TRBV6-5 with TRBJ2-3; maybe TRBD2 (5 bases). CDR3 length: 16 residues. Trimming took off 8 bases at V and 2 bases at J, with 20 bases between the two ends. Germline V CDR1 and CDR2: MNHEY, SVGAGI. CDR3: CASPSSWDYHTDTQYF. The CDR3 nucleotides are TGTGCCAGCCCCTCTAGCTGGGATTACCACACAGATACGCAGTATTTT.

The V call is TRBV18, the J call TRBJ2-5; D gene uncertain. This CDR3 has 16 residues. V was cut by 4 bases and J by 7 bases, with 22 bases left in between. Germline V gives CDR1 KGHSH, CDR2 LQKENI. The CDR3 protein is CASSLPRVSSRGTQYF. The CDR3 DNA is TGTGCCAGCTCACTTCCGCGAGTTTCGAGCCGCGGGACCCAGTACTTC.

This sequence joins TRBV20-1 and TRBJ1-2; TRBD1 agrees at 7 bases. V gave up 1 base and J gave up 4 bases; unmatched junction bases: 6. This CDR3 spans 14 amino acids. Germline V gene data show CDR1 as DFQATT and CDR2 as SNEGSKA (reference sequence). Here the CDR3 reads CSARAMTGSYGYTF. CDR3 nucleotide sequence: TGCAGTGCTAGAGCTATGACAGGGTCCTATGGCTACACCTTC.

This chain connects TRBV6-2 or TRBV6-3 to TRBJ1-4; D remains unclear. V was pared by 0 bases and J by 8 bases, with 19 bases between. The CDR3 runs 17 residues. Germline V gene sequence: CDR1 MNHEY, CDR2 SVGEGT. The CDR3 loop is CASSYSSLARGREKLFF. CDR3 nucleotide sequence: TGTGCCAGCAGTTACTCGTCGTTGGCCCGAGGAAGAGAAAAACTGTTTTTT.

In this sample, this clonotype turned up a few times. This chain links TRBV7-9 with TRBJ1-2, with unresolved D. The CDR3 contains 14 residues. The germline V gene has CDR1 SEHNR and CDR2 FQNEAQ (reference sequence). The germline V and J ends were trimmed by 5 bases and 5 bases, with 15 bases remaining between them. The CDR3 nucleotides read TGTGCCAGCAGCACCGCAGGTCCTGGGTATGGCTACACCTTC. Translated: CASSTAGPGYGYTF.

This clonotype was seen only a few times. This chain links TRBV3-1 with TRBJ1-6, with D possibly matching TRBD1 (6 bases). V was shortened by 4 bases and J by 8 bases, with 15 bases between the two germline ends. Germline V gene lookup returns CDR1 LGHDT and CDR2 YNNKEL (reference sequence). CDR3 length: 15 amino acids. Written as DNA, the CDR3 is TGTGCCAGCAGCCTGGAAGGGGGAAAAGATTCACCCCTCCACTTT. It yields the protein CASSLEGGKDSPLHF.

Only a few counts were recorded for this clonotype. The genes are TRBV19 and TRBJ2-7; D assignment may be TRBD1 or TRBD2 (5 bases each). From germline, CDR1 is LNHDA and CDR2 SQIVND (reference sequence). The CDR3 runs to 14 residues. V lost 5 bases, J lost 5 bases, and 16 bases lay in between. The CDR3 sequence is CASSRGDGGDEQYF. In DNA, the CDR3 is TGTGCCAGTAGTCGTGGGGACGGTGGCGACGAGCAGTACTTC.

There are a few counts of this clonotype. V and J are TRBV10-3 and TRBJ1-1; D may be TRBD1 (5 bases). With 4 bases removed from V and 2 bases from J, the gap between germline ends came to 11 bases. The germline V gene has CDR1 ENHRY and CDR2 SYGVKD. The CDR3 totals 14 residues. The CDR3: CAISGEGFNTEAFF. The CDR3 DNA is TGTGCCATCAGTGGGGAGGGGTTCAACACTGAAGCTTTCTTT.

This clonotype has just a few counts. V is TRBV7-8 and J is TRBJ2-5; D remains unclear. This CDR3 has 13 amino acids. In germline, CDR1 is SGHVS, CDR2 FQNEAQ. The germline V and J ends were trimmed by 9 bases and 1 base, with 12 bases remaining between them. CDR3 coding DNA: TGTGCCAGTTCACAAAACCCCCAAGAGACCCAGTACTTC. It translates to CASSQNPQETQYF.

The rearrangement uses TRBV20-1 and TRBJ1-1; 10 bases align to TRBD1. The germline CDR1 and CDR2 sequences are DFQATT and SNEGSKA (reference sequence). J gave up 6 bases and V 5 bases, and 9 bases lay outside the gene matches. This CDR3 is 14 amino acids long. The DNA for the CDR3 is TGCAGTGCTCGCCGGGACAGGGGCTGGCCTGAAGCTTTCTTT. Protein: CSARRDRGWPEAFF.

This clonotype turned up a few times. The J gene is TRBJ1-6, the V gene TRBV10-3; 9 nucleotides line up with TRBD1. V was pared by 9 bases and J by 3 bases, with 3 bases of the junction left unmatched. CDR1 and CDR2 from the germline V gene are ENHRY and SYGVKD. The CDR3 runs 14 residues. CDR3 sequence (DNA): TGTGCCATAGGACAGGGGCTCTATAATTCACCCCTCCACTTT. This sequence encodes CAIGQGLYNSPLHF.